One sample yielded the 32 T cell receptor beta chains listed below, sequenced in a study of human T cells and chemical hapten exposure. The time point denotes: patch test 1, 2 weeks after DPC sensitization. The sample's treatment: therapeutic diphenylcyclopropenone sensitization with weekly scalp DPC. Via MiXCR, TCRdb re-called the RACE reads, giving one row per CDR3 protein. This sample has 340,000 or so distinct CDR3 sequences, with roughly 6.9% found just once. Sample: whole blood, taken in connection with sensitization to the hapten diphenylcyclopropenone (DPC). The origin of the receptors is a woman aged 18 to 35 with alopecia areata. Some clones in this sample may be carry-over from other donors' samples.

This clonotype was counted many times. The V call is TRBV5-6, the J call TRBJ2-6, with a weak D call TRBD2 (5 bases). The V end was cut by 4 bases, the J end by 4 bases, with 21 bases between. Germline values: CDR1 SGHDT, CDR2 YYEEEE. The CDR3 length is 18 residues. The CDR3 spells CASSGGPLTYPGANVLTF. DNA of the CDR3: TGTGCCAGCAGCGGCGGGCCCCTCACCTACCCCGGGGCCAACGTCCTGACTTTC.

This clonotype was counted ten times or more. The J gene is TRBJ2-1, the V gene TRBV29-1; 11 nucleotides agree with TRBD1. CDR1 and CDR2 (germline): SQVTM, ANQGSEA. The V and J ends lost 1 base and 3 bases, in that order; junction bases with no gene match: 11. CDR3 length: 18 residues. The CDR3 loop is CSVEVGDRGSRFYNEQFF. The CDR3 nucleotides read TGCAGCGTTGAAGTAGGGGACAGGGGGAGTCGATTCTACAATGAGCAGTTCTTC.

The chain is built from TRBV6-6 and TRBJ2-7; D is unresolved. The CDR3 is 16 amino acids. Germline values: CDR1 MNHNY, CDR2 SVGAGI (reference sequence). V was pared by 5 bases and J by 2 bases, with 19 bases between. The CDR3 DNA reads TGTGCCAGCAGTCCAGCCGACACCCCTACCGCCTACGAGCAGTACTTC. It specifies CASSPADTPTAYEQYF.

This clonotype was detected only a few times. This chain connects TRBV4-3 to TRBJ2-3; TRBD1 agrees at 8 bases. This CDR3 has 16 residues. The V segment lost 0 bases and the J segment 6 bases; nucleotides outside the gene matches: 8. Germline V gives CDR1 LGHNA, CDR2 YSLEER. CDR3 coding DNA: TGCGCCAGCAGCCAAGATCTTGGCCAGGGGGCGGATACGCAGTATTTT. Translating gives CASSQDLGQGADTQYF.

This clonotype was counted at least ten times. V is TRBV27 and J is TRBJ2-3, with TRBD1 matching 7 bases. V lost 0 bases, J lost 5 bases, and 11 bases stayed unmatched. Germline assignment: CDR1 MNHEY and CDR2 SMNVEV (reference sequence). This CDR3 has 17 amino acids. CDR3 loop: CASSLSGDRAQGDTQYF. The CDR3 DNA reads as TGTGCCAGCAGTTTATCGGGAGACAGGGCTCAGGGAGATACGCAGTATTTT.

The chain has TRBV10-3 and TRBJ2-7, with TRBD1 matching 9 bases. This CDR3 is 16 amino acids long. The V gene's germline CDR1 is ENHRY and CDR2 SYGVKD. Trimming took 4 bases from V and 5 from J; bases not matched to a gene: 12. In nucleotides, the CDR3 is TGTGCCATCAGTGGAGCGGGGACAGGGTTAGTAAACGAGCAGTACTTC. The encoded protein is CAISGAGTGLVNEQYF.

This clonotype was seen ten or more times. The chain has TRBV4-3 and TRBJ2-1, with 8 bases lining up with TRBD2. J gave up 9 bases and V 4 bases, and 8 bases lay outside the gene matches. The CDR3 runs 14 residues. The germline V gene encodes CDR1 LGHNA and CDR2 YSLEER. In DNA, the CDR3 is TGCGCCAGCAGCCCTGGGGGAGCGGGGGTTGAGCAGTTCTTC. It codes for CASSPGGAGVEQFF.

In this sample, this clonotype turned up many times. The chain uses TRBV20-1 and TRBJ2-3, with 8 bases fitting TRBD2. This CDR3 spans 17 amino acids. V shed 0 bases, J shed 2 bases, and the junction held 10 bases outside the gene matches. In germline, CDR1 is DFQATT, CDR2 SNEGSKA (reference sequence). The CDR3: CSARDVLAGGYTDTQYF. CDR3 in DNA: TGCAGTGCTAGAGATGTGTTGGCGGGGGGTTACACAGATACGCAGTATTTT.

This clonotype was picked up a small number of times. V usage is TRBV6-5 and J usage is TRBJ2-6; no clear D. This CDR3 comprises 16 residues. Between the trimmed V and J ends, which lost 6 bases and 0 bases, there was a span of 12 bases. Germline CDR1 MNHEY, CDR2 SVGAGI. Here the CDR3 reads CASSRTASSGANVLTF. Written as DNA, the CDR3 is TGTGCCAGCAGCAGGACGGCGAGCTCTGGGGCCAACGTCCTGACTTTC.

The chain carries TRBV7-9 and TRBJ1-1; TRBD1 might be the D (6 bases). CDR1 SEHNR and CDR2 FQNEAQ come from the germline V gene (reference sequence). There are 15 residues in the CDR3. V lost 5 bases and J lost 10, with 23 bases in between. Written as DNA, the CDR3 is TGTGCCAGCAGCCCTGGACAGACCAACACTGAGCTAGCTTTCTTT. This gives the protein CASSPGQTNTELAFF.

A few counts support this clonotype. The chain links TRBV7-2 to TRBJ1-6; no clear D gene. Trimming shortened V by 1 base and J by 10 bases, and 5 bases separated the two germline ends. Per the germline V gene, CDR1 is SGHTA and CDR2 is FQGNSA. The CDR3 is made up of 12 amino acids. The CDR3 DNA reads TGTGCCAGCAGCTTAGACGTGTCACCCCTCCACTTT. The encoded protein is CASSLDVSPLHF.

This sequence joins TRBV28 and TRBJ1-6, with unresolved D. CDR1 and CDR2 from the germline V gene are MDHEN and SYDVKM. The V end was cut by 2 bases, the J end by 7 bases, with 6 bases between. The CDR3 loop spans 13 amino acids. The CDR3 reads CASSLGTNSPLHF. The CDR3 coding sequence is TGTGCCAGCAGTTTAGGAACAAATTCACCCCTCCACTTT. Filled out from reference TRBV28 and TRBJ1-6, the complete variable domain reads DVKVTQSSRYLVKRTGEKVFLECVQDMDHENMFWYRQDPGLGLRLIYFSYDVKMKEKGDIPEGYSVSREKKERFSLILESASTNQTSMYLCASSLGTNSPLHFGNGTRLTVT.

In this sample, this clonotype turned up a few times. This chain uses TRBV6-5 with TRBJ1-1, with 12 bases that match TRBD1. CDR3 size: 17 residues. Germline lookup yields CDR1 MNHEY and CDR2 SVGAGI. Unmatched junction bases numbered 7, after V lost 2 bases and J lost 3 bases. CDR3 coding DNA: TGTGCCAGCAGTTACGGGGCGGGACAGGGGGCCGACACTGAAGCTTTCTTT. This sequence encodes CASSYGAGQGADTEAFF.

This clonotype was observed many times. The V and J genes are TRBV7-2 and TRBJ1-1; no definite D call. The CDR3 runs 17 residues. V gave up 5 bases and J gave up 4 bases, with 23 bases separating them. Germline lookup yields CDR1 SGHTA and CDR2 FQGNSA. CDR3 sequence reads: CASSPQFDQPLTTEAFF. For the CDR3, the DNA is TGTGCCAGCAGCCCGCAATTCGATCAGCCCCTGACCACTGAAGCTTTCTTT.

This clonotype was found a few times. V and J are TRBV6-6 and TRBJ1-4, with unresolved D. V shed 10 bases and J shed 8 bases, with 8 bases lying between them. This CDR3 has 10 residues. CDR1 is MNHNY and CDR2 is SVGAGI in the germline V gene (reference sequence). DNA for the CDR3: TGTGCCACGTTTCGGGAAAAACTGTTTTTT. Translating it yields CATFREKLFF.

This clonotype was found a few times. This chain links TRBV7-9 with TRBJ1-2, with D possibly matching TRBD1 (6 bases). Germline V lookup: CDR1 SEHNR, CDR2 FQNEAQ (reference sequence). Trimming cost V 8 bases and J 8 bases, with 21 bases left between them. The CDR3 runs 14 residues. CDR3: CASGLAPWGGGYTF. Here the CDR3 DNA reads TGTGCCAGCGGCCTTGCCCCTTGGGGGGGCGGCTACACCTTC.

J is TRBJ1-2 and V is TRBV5-1, with D perhaps TRBD1 (6 bases). This CDR3 spans 13 amino acids. Germline V lookup: CDR1 SGHRS, CDR2 YFSETQ. The V and J ends lost 3 bases and 6 bases respectively, with 12 bases between them. In nucleotides, the CDR3 is TGCGCCAGCAGCTCACGGTCAGGGGATGGCTACACCTTC. This codes for CASSSRSGDGYTF.

V gene TRBV29-1 combines with J gene TRBJ2-2, with D possibly being TRBD2 (5 bases). Looked up from germline, CDR1 is SQVTM and CDR2 is ANQGSEA. The germline V and J ends were trimmed by 5 bases and 3 bases, with 10 bases remaining between them. The CDR3 is made up of 13 amino acids. DNA for the CDR3: TGCAGCGTTACCGGGGATTACACCGGGGAGCTGTTTTTT. It specifies CSVTGDYTGELFF.

This clonotype was observed many times. The chain links TRBV6-5 to TRBJ2-3, with 11 bases identical to TRBD2. Trimming at V came to 4 bases and at J to 6 bases, leaving 3 bases not matched to a gene. This CDR3 contains 14 residues. Germline CDR1 reads MNHEY; CDR2 reads SVGAGI. The CDR3 DNA is TGTGCCAGCAGTTTAGCGGGGGGGCCGGATACGCAGTATTTT. It codes for CASSLAGGPDTQYF.

This clonotype was observed a handful of times. At one of its ends the junction is not consistent with the germline gene, which may arise from a read error. V and J are TRBV10-3 and TRBJ2-1; D tentatively reads TRBD1 or TRBD2 (5 bases each). Germline lookup yields CDR1 ENHRY and CDR2 SYGVKD. This CDR3 is built from 13 residues. CDR3 coding DNA: TGTGCCATCAACGAGTACGGGGCCAGCGAAACTTACTTC. Translating it yields CAINEYGASETYF.

The table lists this clonotype with many counts. The chain combines TRBV7-2 with TRBJ1-1, with D perhaps TRBD1 (5 bases). The CDR3 extends over 15 amino acids. CDR1 is SGHTA, CDR2 FQGNSA, per germline. Trimming cost V 0 bases and J 4 bases, with 12 bases left between them. The CDR3 loop is CASSLAGRAGTEAFF. The CDR3, as DNA: TGTGCCAGCAGCTTAGCAGGCAGGGCGGGCACTGAAGCTTTCTTT. Looking up the rest from reference TRBV7-2 and TRBJ1-1 gives the full variable domain: GAGVSQSPSNKVTEKGKDVELRCDPISGHTALYWYRQSLGQGLEFLIYFQGNSAPDKSGLPSDRFSAERTGGSVSTLTIQRTQQEDSAVYLCASSLAGRAGTEAFFGQGTRLTVV.

The sample holds a few counts of this clonotype. The chain joins TRBV4-2 to TRBJ2-3; 7 bases align to TRBD1. Unmatched junction bases numbered 6, after V lost 0 bases and J lost 6 bases. The CDR3 contains 15 residues. Germline assignment: CDR1 LGHNA and CDR2 YNFKEQ. CDR3 residues: CASSQDDRAPDTQYF. DNA for the CDR3: TGTGCCAGCAGCCAAGATGACAGGGCGCCTGATACGCAGTATTTT.

The gene calls are TRBV10-3 and TRBJ1-6; no clear D gene. Trimming removed 6 bases from V and 0 bases from J, with 6 bases in between. Germline CDR1 reads ENHRY; CDR2 reads SYGVKD. This CDR3 has 14 residues. CDR3 nucleotide sequence: TGTGCCATCAGCGGGAGCTCCTATAATTCACCCCTCCACTTT. Translation: CAISGSSYNSPLHF.

This clonotype was counted ten times or more. The chain uses TRBV28 and TRBJ2-3; tentative D call: TRBD2 (5 bases). This CDR3 spans 14 amino acids. Per germline, CDR1 MDHEN and CDR2 SYDVKM. Trimming removed 7 bases from V and 10 bases from J, with 21 bases in between. The CDR3 region is CASTLQTTSSSQYF. The DNA of the CDR3 is TGTGCCAGCACCCTGCAGACTACCAGTTCGTCGCAGTATTTT.

The chain is built from TRBV6-5 and TRBJ1-2; D is unclear. The CDR3 runs to 15 residues. Germline lookup yields CDR1 MNHEY and CDR2 SVGAGI. Trimming removed 4 bases from V and 8 bases from J, with 20 bases in between. CDR3 amino acids: CASSWALDHAGGYTF. CDR3 coding DNA: TGTGCCAGCAGTTGGGCCCTTGACCATGCTGGAGGCTACACCTTC.

The table lists this clonotype with many counts. This CDR3 is CSVQSRGIYTYQETQYF. CDR3 DNA: TGCAGCGTTCAGTCGCGTGGTATCTATACGTACCAAGAGACCCAGTACTTC. The V and J genes are TRBV29-1 and TRBJ2-5; D unclear. Between the trimmed V and J ends, which lost 5 bases and 0 bases, there was a span of 22 bases. Germline CDR1 is SQVTM and CDR2 is ANQGSEA. The CDR3 consists of 17 residues.

This clonotype occurred many times. The rearrangement joins TRBV7-2 to TRBJ1-6; D uncertain. The CDR3 extends over 12 amino acids. Trimming pared 2 bases from V and 7 bases from J, leaving 3 bases between. Per germline, CDR1 SGHTA and CDR2 FQGNSA. The CDR3 DNA reads as TGTGCCAGCAGCTTAATAAATTCACCCCTCCACTTT. Protein sequence: CASSLINSPLHF.

This clonotype has a handful of counts. The rearrangement links TRBV6-2 or TRBV6-3 to TRBJ1-5; D is unresolved. The CDR3 totals 14 residues. CDR1 and CDR2 (germline): MNHEY, SVGEGT. V shed 5 bases and J shed 5 bases, with 13 bases lying between them. Here the CDR3 DNA reads TGTGCCAGCAGTCTCGGCTATCAAGATCAGCCCCAGCATTTT. Protein sequence: CASSLGYQDQPQHF.

This clonotype was observed a few times. The chain uses TRBV24-1 and TRBJ2-3, with 14 nucleotides matching TRBD2. V dropped 3 bases and J dropped 6; count of bases not matched to a gene: 4. This CDR3 is 16 amino acids long. In germline, CDR1 is KGHDR, CDR2 SFDVKD. The CDR3: CATSDPGLAGADTQYF. The DNA of the CDR3 is TGTGCCACCAGTGATCCGGGACTAGCGGGGGCCGATACGCAGTATTTT.

This clonotype was counted ten times or more. V gene TRBV12-3 or TRBV12-4 combines with J gene TRBJ2-5, with D possibly called TRBD1 or TRBD2 (6 bases each). This CDR3 has 14 residues. V gave up 0 bases and J gave up 7 bases, with 12 bases separating them. CDR3 coding DNA: TGTGCCAGCAGTTTAGCCGGGGGCGGAGGGACCCAGTACTTC. This translates into CASSLAGGGGTQYF.

This clonotype has a count of ten or more. The CDR3, as DNA: TGTGCCAGCAGCCCCCAAGGATGGGCTAGCACAGATACGCAGTATTTT. It is translated as CASSPQGWASTDTQYF. The chain joins TRBV11-2 to TRBJ2-3, with D hard to call. This CDR3 is built from 16 residues. In germline, CDR1 is SGHAT, CDR2 FQNNGV. With 5 bases removed from V and 0 bases from J, the gap between germline ends came to 15 bases.

This clonotype was seen repeatedly, ten times or more. The chain has TRBV7-8 and TRBJ1-1; tentatively, D is TRBD1 (6 bases). The CDR3 has 15 residues. Between the trimmed V and J ends, which lost 8 bases and 6 bases, there was a span of 22 bases. Per the germline V gene, CDR1 is SGHVS and CDR2 is FQNEAQ. The CDR3 DNA follows: TGTGCCAGCTCCTCTAGGGTGGCAGGGGCCCCTGAAGCTTTCTTT. Translated, it gives CASSSRVAGAPEAFF.